The 3 T cell receptor beta chains given below trace back to one sample, sequenced in a study of cytomegalovirus exposure and HLA in healthy donors. The repertoire was sequenced with immunoSEQ multiplex PCR; TCRdb's copy has only in-frame clones and lacks some. The table lists around 150,000 clones, approximately 96% of them singletons. Material: PBMCs. These receptors all come from a woman under 30 in good health and CMV-seronegative.

This clone was detected once. The chain combines TRBV5-6 with TRBJ1-1; D may be TRBD1 (5 bases). Germline lookup yields CDR1 SGHDT and CDR2 YYEEEE. Trimming left V 4 bases short and J 0 bases short, with 19 bases between. The CDR3 sequence is 17 residues long. The CDR3 nucleotides are TGTGCCAGCAGCGTTGGCGGGACCCACGGGATGAACACTGAAGCTTTCTTT. Translation: CASSVGGTHGMNTEAFF.

The V gene is TRBV15, the J gene TRBJ2-1; 7 positions match TRBD2. CDR3 length: 17 amino acids. J lost 5 bases, V lost 0 bases, and 10 bases had no gene match. Germline V gene sequence: CDR1 LNHNV, CDR2 YYDKDF (reference sequence). Here the CDR3 reads CATSRDLASGANNEQFF. In DNA form, the CDR3 reads TGTGCCACCAGCAGAGATCTGGCAAGCGGGGCAAACAATGAGCAGTTCTTC. Full variable domain (missing parts from reference TRBV15 and TRBJ2-1): DAMVIQNPRYQVTQFGKPVTLSCSQTLNHNVMYWYQQKSSQAPKLLFHYYDKDFNNEADTPDNFQSRRPNTSFCFLDIRSPGLGDTAMYLCATSRDLASGANNEQFFGPGTRLTVL.

The CDR3 is CASSGLNTDTQYF. CDR3 bases: TGCGCCAGCAGCGGCTTAAACACAGATACGCAGTATTTT. The rearrangement links TRBV5-1 to TRBJ2-3; no clear D gene. Germline lookup yields CDR1 SGHRS and CDR2 YFSETQ. Trimming cost V 4 bases and J 2 bases, with 8 bases left between them. This CDR3 spans 13 amino acids.